This T cell receptor (beta chain) came from a study of human T cells and chemical hapten exposure. Across the study: Patch tests applied 0.01% DPC to the upper back, read at 6 days. Study-level points and caveats: Expanded TCRs made up significantly more big CDR3 similarity clusters than controls did.

TCRdb reprocessed the RACE reads via MiXCR and lists one record per CDR3 protein. The top ten clones hold more than 7% of a sample with 350,000 or so distinct CDR3 sequences, approximately 6.9% of them seen once. The time point is: patch test 1, 2 weeks after DPC sensitization. The treatment: therapeutic diphenylcyclopropenone sensitization with weekly scalp DPC. Concerning this clonotype itself: No antigen is known for it.

This clonotype was sampled from a woman aged 18-35 years with alopecia areata. Some clones in this sample may be carry-over from other donors' samples. Sequenced here: whole blood, sampled in connection with sensitization to the hapten diphenylcyclopropenone (DPC).

The CDR3: CASSPRDRGPGNTEAFF. In DNA, the CDR3 is TGTGCCAGCTCACCTCGGGACAGGGGGCCAGGAAACACTGAAGCTTTCTTT. The rearrangement uses TRBV18 and TRBJ1-1; 12 nucleotides match TRBD1. Trimming at V came to 3 bases and at J to 2 bases, leaving 7 bases not matched to a gene. Germline CDR1 KGHSH, CDR2 LQKENI. This CDR3 has 17 residues. The entire variable domain, with the rest obtained from reference TRBV18 and TRBJ1-1, is as follows: NAGVMQNPRHLVRRRGQEARLRCSPMKGHSHVYWYRQLPEEGLKFMVYLQKENIIDESGMPKERFSAEFPKEGPSILRIQQVVRGDSAAYFCASSPRDRGPGNTEAFFGQGTRLTVV.